This TCR beta chain was retrieved from a study of shared clonotypes between healthy human individuals. Study at large: The study drew on two women and three men aged 18 to 49 as donors.

Study-level findings and limits: Sorted-subset sequencing was shown by rarefaction to be incomplete despite large depth. Larger estimated richness was generally seen in naive subsets than in memory subsets.

Of note for this clone: Its matching antigen is unknown.

Naive CD8 isolation took CD45RO-negative cells positively selected for CCR7 and excluded terminally differentiated effector memory CD45RA+ cells. Those who donated, Caucasian adults without exception, all lived in Nashville, Tennessee. The CDR3 runs to 15 residues. Trimming stripped 7 bases from V and 2 bases from J, with 18 bases between. Germline V gene data show CDR1 as SGHAT and CDR2 as FQNNGV. The method was immunoSEQ multiplex PCR; TCRdb's version includes in-frame clones alone and lacks a portion of them. The sample consists of about 2.1 million clones, about 93% of them appearing once. The V gene is TRBV11-2, the J gene TRBJ2-7; D may correspond to TRBD1 or TRBD2 (8 bases each). The source is a young man in good health. Some clones in this sample may be carry-over from other donors' samples. Input material: naive CD8+ T cells from PBMCs. CDR3 amino acids: CASNIDRGLAYEQYF. CDR3 nucleotide sequence: TGTGCCAGCAACATAGACAGGGGACTAGCCTACGAGCAGTACTTC.